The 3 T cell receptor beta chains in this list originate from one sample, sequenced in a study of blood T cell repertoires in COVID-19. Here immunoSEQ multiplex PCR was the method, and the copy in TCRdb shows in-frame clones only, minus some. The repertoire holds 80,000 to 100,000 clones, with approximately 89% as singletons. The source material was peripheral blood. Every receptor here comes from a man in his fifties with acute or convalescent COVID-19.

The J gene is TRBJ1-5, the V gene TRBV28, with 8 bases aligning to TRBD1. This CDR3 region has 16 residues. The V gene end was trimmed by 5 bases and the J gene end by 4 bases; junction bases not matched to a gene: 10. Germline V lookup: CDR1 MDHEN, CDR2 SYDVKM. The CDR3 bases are TGTGCCAGCAGTCCATCGGGACAGGCGGATAATCAGCCCCAGCATTTT. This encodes CASSPSGQADNQPQHF.

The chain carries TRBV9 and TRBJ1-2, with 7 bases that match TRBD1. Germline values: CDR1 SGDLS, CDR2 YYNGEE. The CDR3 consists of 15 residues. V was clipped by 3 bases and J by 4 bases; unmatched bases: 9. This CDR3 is CASSERQGYGYGYTF. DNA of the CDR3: TGTGCCAGCAGCGAACGACAGGGTTATGGCTATGGCTACACCTTC.

The CDR3 reads CASSQRGGGLSGANEQFF. DNA for the CDR3: TGTGCCAGCAGCCAAAGGGGTGGGGGACTCTCCGGAGCCAATGAGCAGTTCTTC. The rearrangement links TRBV3-1 (or the pseudogene TRBV3-2) to TRBJ2-1, with D possibly TRBD2 on 6 matching bases. CDR3 size: 18 residues. V lost 2 bases to trimming and J lost 6 bases, with 23 bases between them. Germline V CDR1 and CDR2: LGHDT, YNNKEL (reference sequence).